The next 14 T cell receptor beta chains were all read from a single sample in a study of blood T cell repertoires in COVID-19 (TCRdb year 2020). Library generation was performed with the immunoSEQ multiplex PCR assay. Here the immuneACCESS table is served through TCRdb, limited to in-frame sequences with V and J called. Missing clones are a known gap in these copies; in checked studies unresolved V genes cover under half, and the rest lacks a known reason. The sample yields around 450,000 clones; approximately 90% were counted once. The ten largest clonotypes hold around 4.5% of the sample. The sample taken for sequencing was peripheral blood. These receptors were obtained from a woman aged 25 to 39 with acute or convalescent COVID-19.

The chain joins TRBV10-3 to TRBJ1-4; no clear D. The CDR3 consists of 16 residues. The V and J ends lost 2 bases and 4 bases respectively, with 14 bases between them. Germline CDR1 ENHRY, CDR2 SYGVKD. The CDR3 sequence is CAISEGRSFLNEKLFF. The CDR3 DNA reads as TGTGCCATCAGTGAGGGGAGGTCCTTTCTTAATGAAAAACTGTTTTTT.

The chain joins TRBV2 to TRBJ2-3; the match to TRBD2 covers 8 bases. CDR1 and CDR2 (germline): SNHLY, FYNNEI. The CDR3 is made up of 16 amino acids. V gave up 6 bases and J gave up 0 bases; unmatched junction bases: 8. The CDR3 sequence: CASSPGGGISTDTQYF. The CDR3 DNA reads TGTGCCAGCAGCCCCGGCGGGGGGATAAGCACAGATACGCAGTATTTT.

This chain connects TRBV4-2 to TRBJ1-4; D perhaps matches TRBD1 (5 bases). Deletions cut 4 bases from V and 6 bases from J, with 15 bases between. Germline V gene sequence: CDR1 LGHNA, CDR2 YNFKEQ. This CDR3 spans 15 amino acids. CDR3 protein: CASSPRGDYDEKLFF. The CDR3 DNA is TGTGCCAGCAGCCCGCGGGGGGACTATGATGAAAAACTGTTTTTT.

The DNA of the CDR3 is TGTGCCAGCGGACAAGGGGGGACAGGGGGTGGATATGGCTACACCTTC. It specifies CASGQGGTGGGYGYTF. The chain has TRBV2 and TRBJ1-2, with 11 bases matching TRBD1. The germline gives CDR1 SNHLY, CDR2 FYNNEI. With V trimmed by 8 bases and J by 5 bases, 13 bases remained unmatched. CDR3 size: 16 residues. The complete variable domain, with remaining parts taken from reference TRBV2 and TRBJ1-2, reads EPEVTQTPSHQVTQMGQEVILRCVPISNHLYFYWYRQILGQKVEFLVSFYNNEISEKSEIFDDQFSVERPDGSNFTLKIRSTKLEDSAMYFCASGQGGTGGGYGYTFGSGTRLTVV.

The rearrangement joins TRBV5-4 to TRBJ2-2; 11 positions match TRBD2. The V gene end was trimmed by 4 bases and the J gene end by 4 bases; junction bases not matched to a gene: 6. The length of the CDR3 is 16 residues. Germline V gives CDR1 SGHNT, CDR2 YYREEE (reference sequence). The DNA of the CDR3 is TGTGCCAGCAGCCCTCTAGCGGGGGGACCCACCGGGGAGCTGTTTTTT. It codes for CASSPLAGGPTGELFF.

This clone came up once. The chain employs TRBV9 and TRBJ1-3, with D perhaps TRBD1 (5 bases). Germline V lookup: CDR1 SGDLS, CDR2 YYNGEE. The V end lost 0 bases, the J end lost 0 bases, and 16 bases lay between the germline ends. This CDR3 contains 18 residues. The CDR3 loop is CASSVGGEWDLSGNTIYF. CDR3 DNA sequence: TGTGCCAGCAGCGTAGGGGGGGAATGGGACCTCTCTGGAAACACCATATATTTT.

This clone has a handful of counts. The genes are TRBV28 and TRBJ2-2, with 9 bases matching TRBD1. CDR1 MDHEN and CDR2 SYDVKM come from the germline V gene. CDR3 length: 16 residues. The trim removed 5 bases at V and 0 bases at J, leaving 4 bases unmatched. DNA for the CDR3: TGTGCCAGCAGTGCCGGGACAGGGTCGAACACCGGGGAGCTGTTTTTT. The encoded protein is CASSAGTGSNTGELFF. Looking up the rest from reference TRBV28 and TRBJ2-2 gives the full variable domain: DVKVTQSSRYLVKRTGEKVFLECVQDMDHENMFWYRQDPGLGLRLIYFSYDVKMKEKGDIPEGYSVSREKKERFSLILESASTNQTSMYLCASSAGTGSNTGELFFGEGSRLTVL.

The CDR3 spells CASGQGGSPLHF. The DNA for the CDR3 is TGTGCCAGCGGACAGGGAGGCTCACCCCTCCACTTT. The chain carries TRBV9 and TRBJ1-6, with 8 bases lining up with TRBD1. The CDR3 is 12 residues long. The trim removed 7 bases at V and 10 bases at J, leaving 4 bases unmatched. Germline values: CDR1 SGDLS, CDR2 YYNGEE.

V usage is TRBV5-1 and J usage is TRBJ1-1; no clear D. The V and J ends lost 5 bases and 3 bases respectively, with 11 bases between them. From germline, CDR1 is SGHRS and CDR2 YFSETQ. The CDR3 covers 13 residues. The CDR3 loop is CASRARVDTEAFF. CDR3 DNA sequence: TGCGCCAGCAGGGCTCGGGTGGACACTGAAGCTTTCTTT.

V usage is TRBV5-6 and J usage is TRBJ1-4; a possible D gene is TRBD1 (5 bases). Trimming pared 2 bases from V and 0 bases from J, leaving 8 bases between. Per the germline V gene, CDR1 is SGHDT and CDR2 is YYEEEE. The CDR3 contains 15 residues. CDR3 region: CASSLGVATNEKLFF. The CDR3 coding sequence is TGTGCCAGCAGCTTAGGGGTGGCAACTAATGAAAAACTGTTTTTT.

The V call is TRBV4-1, the J call TRBJ2-7, with 9 positions matching TRBD2. The V and J ends lost 0 bases and 7 bases, in that order; junction bases with no gene match: 16. CDR1 is MGHRA, CDR2 YSYEKL, per germline. This CDR3 has 18 amino acids. The CDR3 nucleotides are TGCGCCAGCAGCCAAGATCTTTTCGGCCTAGCGGGGACGGGGGAGCAGTACTTC. Residues: CASSQDLFGLAGTGEQYF.

This sequence joins TRBV4-1 and TRBJ2-7; TRBD1 is a possible D gene (5 bases). The CDR3 covers 14 residues. Germline lookup yields CDR1 MGHRA and CDR2 YSYEKL. V was cut by 0 bases and J by 0 bases, with 6 bases left in between. CDR3 coding DNA: TGCGCCAGCAGCCAAGAGGACACCTCCTACGAGCAGTACTTC. Translation: CASSQEDTSYEQYF.

This chain links TRBV5-1 with TRBJ1-1, with TRBD1 matching 7 bases. Losses at the gene ends were 3 bases for V and 8 bases for J; bases not matched to a gene: 10. The CDR3 consists of 14 residues. Germline V gene lookup returns CDR1 SGHRS and CDR2 YFSETQ. CDR3 amino acids: CASSYTRDSKEAFF. As DNA, the CDR3 is TGCGCCAGCAGCTATACCCGGGACAGCAAGGAAGCTTTCTTT.

This chain links TRBV3-1 (or the pseudogene TRBV3-2) with TRBJ1-3; a possible D gene is TRBD1 (5 bases). V was trimmed by 0 bases and J by 3 bases, leaving 12 bases between them. CDR3 size: 16 residues. Per the germline V gene, CDR1 is LGHDT and CDR2 is YNNKEL (reference sequence). CDR3 protein: CASSQDQGLSGNTIYF. The CDR3 DNA is TGTGCCAGCAGCCAAGATCAGGGTTTGAGTGGAAACACCATATATTTT.